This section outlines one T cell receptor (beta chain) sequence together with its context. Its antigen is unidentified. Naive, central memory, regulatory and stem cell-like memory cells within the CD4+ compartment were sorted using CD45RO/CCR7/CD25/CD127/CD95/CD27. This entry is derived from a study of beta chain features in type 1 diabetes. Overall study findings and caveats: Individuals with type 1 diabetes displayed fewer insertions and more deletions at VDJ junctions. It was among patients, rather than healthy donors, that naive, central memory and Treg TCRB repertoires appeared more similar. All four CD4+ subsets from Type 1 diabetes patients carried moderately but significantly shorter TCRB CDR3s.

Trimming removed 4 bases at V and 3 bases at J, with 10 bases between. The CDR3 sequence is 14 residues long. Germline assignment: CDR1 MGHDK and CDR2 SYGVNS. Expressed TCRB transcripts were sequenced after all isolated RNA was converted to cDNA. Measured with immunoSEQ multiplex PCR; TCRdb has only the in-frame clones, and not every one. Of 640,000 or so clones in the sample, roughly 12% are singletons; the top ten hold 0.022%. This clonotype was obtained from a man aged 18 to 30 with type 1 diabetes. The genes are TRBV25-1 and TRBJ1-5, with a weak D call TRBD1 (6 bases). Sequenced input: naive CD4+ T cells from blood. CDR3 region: CASSATGTNQPQHF. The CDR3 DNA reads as TGTGCCAGCAGTGCGACAGGTACCAATCAGCCCCAGCATTTT.